The 3 T cell receptor beta chains below come from one sample, sequenced in a study of OX40 agonist ivuxolimab in advanced cancers. The library was made by the immunoSEQ multiplex PCR assay. In TCRdb, the immuneACCESS table is reduced to in-frame sequences with V and J assigned. These tables do not hold every clone; where another copy was compared, an unresolved V gene accounts for under half, and the others remain unexplained. The sample has around 15,000 clones on record, 64% of them singletons. About 8.4% of the sample goes to the ten largest clones. Sequenced here: CD4+ or CD8+ T cells sorted from blood, sampled in a trial of the OX40 agonist ivuxolimab. Source of these receptors: an adult with an advanced solid tumor such as melanoma, head and neck, liver or kidney cancer.

This clone showed up just a few times. The chain recombines TRBV4-1 with TRBJ1-5; D remains ambiguous. This CDR3 is built from 18 residues. Germline V gene lookup returns CDR1 MGHRA and CDR2 YSYEKL. V lost 1 base and J 0 bases, leaving 16 bases between the germline ends. CDR3 DNA: TGCGCCAGCAGCCAAGTCCCCCAGCCACCATATAGCAATCAGCCCCAGCATTTT. It translates to CASSQVPQPPYSNQPQHF.

This clone was counted between two and nine times. The chain combines TRBV19 with TRBJ2-3; TRBD2 might be the D (5 bases). This CDR3 contains 14 residues. V shed 3 bases and J shed 3 bases, with 10 bases lying between them. Germline V gene sequence: CDR1 LNHDA, CDR2 SQIVND (reference sequence). CDR3 protein: CASSIGNPTDTQYF. The CDR3 DNA sequence: TGTGCCAGTAGTATCGGGAATCCGACAGATACGCAGTATTTT. The variable domain in full, with the rest retrieved from reference TRBV19 and TRBJ2-3, is DGGITQSPKYLFRKEGQNVTLSCEQNLNHDAMYWYRQDPGQGLRLIYYSQIVNDFQKGDIAEGYSVSREKKESFPLTVTSAQKNPTAFYLCASSIGNPTDTQYFGPGTRLTVL.

The rearrangement joins TRBV11-2 to TRBJ2-7; D assignment may be TRBD1 or TRBD2 (5 bases each). V was pared by 2 bases and J by 2 bases, with 10 bases between. Per germline, CDR1 SGHAT and CDR2 FQNNGV. This CDR3 is built from 14 residues. CDR3 loop: CASSLSGPPYEQYF. CDR3 bases: TGTGCCAGCAGCTTATCGGGGCCACCCTACGAGCAGTACTTC.